These 14 T cell receptor beta chains were all obtained from the same sample, sequenced in a study of OX40 agonist ivuxolimab in advanced cancers. This table comes from immunoSEQ multiplex PCR, and its TCRdb copy is limited to in-frame clones, with some not included. The data show fewer than 110,000 clones, 85% to 95% seen once. The sample was CD4+ or CD8+ T cells sorted from blood, taken in a trial of the OX40 agonist ivuxolimab. The receptors come from an adult with an advanced solid tumor such as melanoma, head and neck, liver or kidney cancer.

This chain links TRBV11-3 with TRBJ1-1; maybe TRBD1 (5 bases). Germline V gene data show CDR1 as SGHNT and CDR2 as YENEEA. Trimming cost V 4 bases and J 1 base, with 13 bases left between them. The CDR3 is 15 residues long. The CDR3 sequence is CASSSRDSENTEAFF. The CDR3 DNA reads TGTGCCAGCAGCTCCCGCGACAGTGAGAACACTGAAGCTTTCTTT.

This chain joins TRBV7-2 and TRBJ2-5, with D hard to call. The last part of the DNA fits TRBJ2-7 better; the J call may be wrong. CDR1 and CDR2 from the germline V gene are SGHTA and FQGNSA. The CDR3 loop spans 13 amino acids. The CDR3 protein is CASSPTISYEQYF. The CDR3 bases are TGTGCCAGCAGCCCCACGATCTCCTACGAGCAGTACTTC.

The genes are TRBV5-5 and TRBJ1-3; possible D gene TRBD1, 5 bases. The V end was cut by 1 base, the J end by 0 bases, with 11 bases between. This CDR3 region has 16 residues. Germline V CDR1 and CDR2: SGHKS, YYEKEE (reference sequence). This CDR3 is CASSLLQVLSGNTIYF. The CDR3 DNA sequence: TGTGCCAGCAGCTTGCTACAGGTTCTCTCTGGAAACACCATATATTTT.

This clone is categorized as medium-sized (0.01 to 0.1%). The V and J genes are TRBV7-9 and TRBJ2-1; 8 bases map to TRBD2. CDR1 SEHNR and CDR2 FQNEAQ come from the germline V gene (reference sequence). The CDR3 runs to 14 residues. After removal of 4 bases from V and 4 bases from J, the junction contained 3 bases not matched to a gene. CDR3 loop: CASSSSGFYNEQFF. The CDR3 DNA follows: TGTGCCAGCAGCTCTAGCGGGTTTTACAATGAGCAGTTCTTC.

This clone was detected only once. The CDR3 loop is CASSPSTDNTEAFF. Written as DNA, the CDR3 is TGTGCCAGCAGCCCCTCGACAGACAACACTGAAGCTTTCTTT. This chain joins TRBV6-5 and TRBJ1-1; possible D gene TRBD1, 5 bases. V was trimmed by 6 bases and J by 2 bases, leaving 13 bases between them. The CDR3 sequence is 14 residues long. Germline V gene lookup returns CDR1 MNHEY and CDR2 SVGAGI.

J is TRBJ2-6 and V is TRBV27, with 10 bases identical to TRBD1. The CDR3 sequence is 19 residues long. The V gene end was trimmed by 6 bases and the J gene end by 0 bases; junction bases not matched to a gene: 11. CDR1 MNHEY and CDR2 SMNVEV come from the germline V gene (reference sequence). The CDR3 sequence: CASSSPSDRGTSGANVLTF. The DNA of the CDR3 is TGTGCCAGCAGCTCGCCATCGGACAGGGGGACCTCTGGGGCCAACGTCCTGACTTTC.

The chain recombines TRBV19 with TRBJ2-1, with D uncertain. There are 15 residues in the CDR3. Trimming pared 8 bases from V and 0 bases from J, leaving 14 bases between. Per the germline V gene, CDR1 is LNHDA and CDR2 is SQIVND (reference sequence). CDR3 residues: CASHPAVDSYNEQFF. DNA of the CDR3: TGTGCCAGTCACCCCGCGGTAGACTCCTACAATGAGCAGTTCTTC.

V gene TRBV9 combines with J gene TRBJ1-1; D is unclear. The CDR3 consists of 15 residues. Germline V gene lookup returns CDR1 SGDLS and CDR2 YYNGEE. The V end was cut by 0 bases, the J end by 0 bases, with 9 bases between. The CDR3: CASSVEGRLNTEAFF. The CDR3 DNA is TGTGCCAGCAGCGTAGAGGGCAGGTTGAACACTGAAGCTTTCTTT.

This chain uses TRBV2 with TRBJ2-1; no firm D call. V dropped 6 bases and J dropped 12 bases, with 9 bases sitting between them. Germline CDR1 is SNHLY and CDR2 is FYNNEI. The CDR3 covers 10 residues. CDR3 region: CASSYQTQFF. CDR3 bases: TGTGCCAGCAGCTATCAAACGCAGTTCTTC.

The chain links TRBV28 to TRBJ2-1; TRBD1 matches 8 bases. This CDR3 is built from 14 residues. Germline V CDR1 and CDR2: MDHEN, SYDVKM. V dropped 10 bases and J dropped 6; count of bases not matched to a gene: 11. The CDR3 DNA is TGTGCCACCTTGAGGGCAGGGGGCGTCAATGAGCAGTTCTTC. Its protein is CATLRAGGVNEQFF.

The chain carries TRBV6-5 and TRBJ2-5; D remains unclear. The V end was cut by 8 bases, the J end by 5 bases, with 15 bases between. This CDR3 spans 13 amino acids. The germline gives CDR1 MNHEY, CDR2 SVGAGI. The DNA of the CDR3 is TGTGCCAGCCTTGCGCCATCCAGGGAGACCCAGTACTTC. It translates to CASLAPSRETQYF.

The J gene is TRBJ2-5, the V gene TRBV5-1, with 8 bases aligning to TRBD1. The CDR3 consists of 14 residues. From germline, CDR1 is SGHRS and CDR2 YFSETQ. J was trimmed by 5 bases and V by 4 bases; bases with no gene match: 7. The CDR3 spells CASSPTDRGETQYF. CDR3 nucleotides: TGCGCCAGCAGCCCTACAGACAGGGGCGAGACCCAGTACTTC.

The V gene is TRBV15, the J gene TRBJ2-3; 9 nucleotides align to TRBD1. Germline lookup yields CDR1 LNHNV and CDR2 YYDKDF (reference sequence). The CDR3 has 16 amino acids. V shed 3 bases and J 4 bases; nucleotides not matched to a gene: 8. The CDR3 sequence: CATSREGQGYADTQYF. DNA for the CDR3: TGTGCCACCAGCAGGGAAGGACAGGGGTACGCAGATACGCAGTATTTT.

The chain joins TRBV5-5 to TRBJ1-2, with 7 nucleotides matching TRBD1. Unmatched junction bases numbered 5, after V lost 2 bases and J lost 4 bases. The CDR3 totals 14 residues. The germline V gene encodes CDR1 SGHKS and CDR2 YYEKEE (reference sequence). In nucleotides, the CDR3 is TGTGCCAGCAGCTTACATGACAGGGCCTATGGCTACACCTTC. This encodes CASSLHDRAYGYTF.